This T cell receptor beta chain was observed in a study of blood T cell repertoires in COVID-19. For the study at large: PBMCs, B-cell-depleted T cells, or T cells were the source of the cDNA or gDNA that made up the material.

Profiled with immunoSEQ multiplex PCR; TCRdb holds only in-frame clones, not every one. The table records some 110,000 clones, roughly four fifths of them present only once. Germline V gene sequence: CDR1 KGHDR, CDR2 SFDVKD. The length of the CDR3 is 14 residues. J was trimmed by 8 bases and V by 4 bases; bases with no gene match: 7. The sequence was collected from a man between 65 and 79 years old with acute or convalescent COVID-19. Input material: peripheral blood. The gene calls are TRBV24-1 and TRBJ1-5; 7 bases match TRBD1. The CDR3 bases are TGTGCCACCAGTGAACCGACAGGGATGAAGCCCCAGCATTTT. It yields the protein CATSEPTGMKPQHF.